The TCR beta chain under discussion was sequenced for a study of blood T cell repertoires in COVID-19. Researchers sorted participants into cohorts using their self-reported clinical history. This CDR3 region has 13 residues. The junction had 7 bases not matched to a gene; V was cut back by 6 bases and J by 5 bases. In germline, CDR1 is MDHEN, CDR2 SYDVKM. Sequencing used immunoSEQ multiplex PCR; TCRdb keeps in-frame clones, though not all of them. Among approximately 450,000 clones listed, 87% were seen once. Material for sequencing was PBMCs or T cells enriched from blood (not recorded which). This TCR was recovered from a woman between 18 and 29 years old with acute COVID-19. This chain connects TRBV28 to TRBJ2-7; 7 nucleotides align to TRBD1. The CDR3 coding sequence is TGTGCCAGCAGACCTAATGGACAGGACGAGCAGTACTTC. It specifies CASRPNGQDEQYF. The whole variable domain, filled in from reference TRBV28 and TRBJ2-7, reads DVKVTQSSRYLVKRTGEKVFLECVQDMDHENMFWYRQDPGLGLRLIYFSYDVKMKEKGDIPEGYSVSREKKERFSLILESASTNQTSMYLCASRPNGQDEQYFGPGTRLTVT.